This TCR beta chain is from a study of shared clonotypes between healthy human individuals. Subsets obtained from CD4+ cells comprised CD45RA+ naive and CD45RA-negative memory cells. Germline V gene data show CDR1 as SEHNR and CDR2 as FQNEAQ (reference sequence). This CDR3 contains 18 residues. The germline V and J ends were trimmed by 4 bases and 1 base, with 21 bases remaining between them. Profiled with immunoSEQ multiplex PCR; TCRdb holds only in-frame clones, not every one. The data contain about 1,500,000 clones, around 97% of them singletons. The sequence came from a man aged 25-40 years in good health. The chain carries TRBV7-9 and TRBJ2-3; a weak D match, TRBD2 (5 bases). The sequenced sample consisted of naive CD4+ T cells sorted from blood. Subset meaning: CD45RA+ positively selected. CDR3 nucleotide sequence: TGTGCCAGCAGCTCCAGGAAGTGGCCAAAGGAGGGCACAGATACGCAGTATTTT. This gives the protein CASSSRKWPKEGTDTQYF.